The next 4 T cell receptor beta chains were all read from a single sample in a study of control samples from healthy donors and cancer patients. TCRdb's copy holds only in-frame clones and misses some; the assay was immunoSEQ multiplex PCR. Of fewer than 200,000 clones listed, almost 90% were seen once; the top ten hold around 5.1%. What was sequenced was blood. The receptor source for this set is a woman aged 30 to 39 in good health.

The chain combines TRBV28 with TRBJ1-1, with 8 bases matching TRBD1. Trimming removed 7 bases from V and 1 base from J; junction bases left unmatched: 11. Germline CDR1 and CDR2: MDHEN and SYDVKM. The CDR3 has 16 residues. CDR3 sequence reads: CASNPPRGPGNTEAFF. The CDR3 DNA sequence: TGTGCCAGCAATCCCCCCAGGGGGCCGGGGAACACTGAAGCTTTCTTT.

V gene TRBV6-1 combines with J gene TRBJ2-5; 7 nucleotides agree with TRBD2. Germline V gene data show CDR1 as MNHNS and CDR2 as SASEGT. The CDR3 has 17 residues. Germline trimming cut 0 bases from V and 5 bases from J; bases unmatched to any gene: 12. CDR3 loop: CASSEAGLVISRETQYF. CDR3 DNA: TGTGCCAGCAGTGAAGCTGGACTAGTAATAAGTAGGGAGACCCAGTACTTC.

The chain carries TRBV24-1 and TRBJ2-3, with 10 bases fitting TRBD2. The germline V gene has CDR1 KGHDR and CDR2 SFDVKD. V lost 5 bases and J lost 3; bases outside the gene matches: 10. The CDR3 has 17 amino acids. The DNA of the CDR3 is TGTGCCACCAGTGGTGCTAGCGGGGGTGGGGATACAGATACGCAGTATTTT. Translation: CATSGASGGGDTDTQYF.

This chain's CDR3 is CASSRSGNTEAFF. The CDR3, as DNA: TGCGCCAGTTCTAGGTCTGGGAACACTGAAGCTTTCTTT. The rearrangement uses TRBV4-1 and TRBJ1-1; no reliable D call. The CDR3 spans 13 residues. Germline V CDR1 and CDR2: MGHRA, YSYEKL. Trimming took 9 bases from V and 1 from J, leaving 12 bases between them.